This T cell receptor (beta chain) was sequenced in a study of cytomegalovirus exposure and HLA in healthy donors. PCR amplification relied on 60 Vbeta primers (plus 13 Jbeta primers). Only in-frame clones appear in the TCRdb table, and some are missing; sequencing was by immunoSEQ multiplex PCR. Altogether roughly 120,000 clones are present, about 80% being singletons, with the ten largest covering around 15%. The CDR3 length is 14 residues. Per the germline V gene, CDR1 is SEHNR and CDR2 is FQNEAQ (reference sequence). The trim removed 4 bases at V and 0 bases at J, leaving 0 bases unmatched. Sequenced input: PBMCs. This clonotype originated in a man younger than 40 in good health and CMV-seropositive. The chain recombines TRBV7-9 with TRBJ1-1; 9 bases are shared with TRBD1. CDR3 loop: CASSWTGVNTEAFF. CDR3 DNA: TGTGCCAGCAGCTGGACAGGGGTGAACACTGAAGCTTTCTTT.